This T cell receptor (beta chain) was profiled in a study of blood T cell repertoires in COVID-19. Study background: Sites in the United States, Italy and Spain provided acute and convalescent COVID-19 samples. In each case, the material was cDNA or gDNA derived from T cells, B-cell-depleted T cells, or PBMCs.

Authors' data handling: Estimates of nucleated cell counts were drawn from the amplification of reference gene primers. TCRdb's table, derived via immunoSEQ multiplex PCR, lists solely in-frame clones and lacks some. That table is the source of V, J and clone size, and D and trimming were worked out from the DNA. Of some 76,000 clones listed, roughly 90% are singletons. The CDR3 runs 10 residues. Germline loops: CDR1 MDHEN, CDR2 SYDVKM. V lost 7 bases to trimming and J lost 9 bases, with 7 bases between them. The source of this sequence is a man older than 75 in a cohort sampled during active COVID-19. The rearrangement joins TRBV28 to TRBJ1-5; no definite D call. Material: peripheral blood. CDR3 DNA: TGTGCCAGCAACCCGGGGCCCCAGCATTTT. It translates to CASNPGPQHF.